This T cell receptor beta chain was captured by sequencing in a study of cytomegalovirus exposure and HLA in healthy donors. Study-wide points: Reportedly, fewer N-insertions than the roughly 600-donor mean appeared in an Asian-associated ancestry cluster in a later analysis. In a later analysis, DRB1 alleles had the most associated TCRs; HLA-C alleles the fewest.

Turning to this clone: No antigen is known for it. The same CDR3 arises from other DNA sequences in this sample as well.

Per the germline V gene, CDR1 is MDHEN and CDR2 is SYDVKM. This CDR3 is built from 14 residues. The V end lost 3 bases, the J end lost 1 base, and 8 bases lay between the germline ends. The PCR had 60 Vbeta and 13 Jbeta primers. The assay was immunoSEQ multiplex PCR, and TCRdb's table has in-frame clones only and misses some. The table includes 110,000 to 150,000 clones, approximately 84% detected once. The sequence was obtained from a woman aged 60-75 years in good health and CMV-seropositive. V usage is TRBV28 and J usage is TRBJ2-3; the D is unclear. The sample was PBMCs. The DNA for the CDR3 is TGTGCCAGCAGTTTTCTGTCGGGCACAGATACGCAGTATTTT. Translating gives CASSFLSGTDTQYF.